This TCR beta chain stems from a study of T-cell memory formation after mild COVID-19. Turning to this clonotype: Its matching antigen is unknown.

General study points: Balance between CD4 and CD8 was seen in clones contracting day 15 to 85, and a CD4+ lean was seen in later expanders.

TCRdb reanalysed the 5' RACE reads using MiXCR and keeps one entry per CDR3 protein. Here the sample spans about 270,000 distinct CDR3 sequences, 16% being singletons. The CDR3 runs 13 residues. Germline V lookup: CDR1 SGHNT, CDR2 YYREEE (reference sequence). V was cut by 4 bases and J by 3 bases, with 10 bases left in between. Sequencing was performed on PBMCs or a T cell subset sorted from them (not recorded which). This TCR derives from a man aged 18-30 years who had mild COVID-19 (a few samples of this study predate the infection). Cell type and time point are not known. J is TRBJ2-5 and V is TRBV5-4; D is unclear. CDR3 in amino acids: CASSPEMEETQYF. The CDR3 DNA is TGTGCCAGCAGCCCGGAGATGGAAGAGACCCAGTACTTC.